This TCR beta chain was captured by sequencing in a study of shared clonotypes between healthy human individuals. A note on this clone: Its antigen is not known. Other nucleotide sequences in the sample specify the same CDR3.

CDR1 SGHTA and CDR2 FQGNSA come from the germline V gene. This CDR3 has 14 amino acids. V lost 1 base and J 4 bases, leaving 11 bases between the germline ends. Sequencing used immunoSEQ multiplex PCR; TCRdb keeps in-frame clones, though not all of them. The data contain millions of clones, 80% to 95% of them singletons. General study findings and limits: Non-shared clonotypes displayed generation probabilities falling below those of clonotypes present in all four donors.

V gene TRBV7-2 combines with J gene TRBJ2-7; a weak D match, TRBD1 (5 bases). The sequenced material came from naive CD4+ T cells from PBMCs. Subset meaning: CD45RA+ positively selected. This clonotype was obtained from a man aged 18-30 years in good health. Some clones in this sample may be carry-over from other donors' samples. Here the CDR3 reads CASSLVQGGYEQYF. In DNA form, the CDR3 reads TGTGCCAGCAGCTTAGTCCAGGGTGGATACGAGCAGTACTTC.